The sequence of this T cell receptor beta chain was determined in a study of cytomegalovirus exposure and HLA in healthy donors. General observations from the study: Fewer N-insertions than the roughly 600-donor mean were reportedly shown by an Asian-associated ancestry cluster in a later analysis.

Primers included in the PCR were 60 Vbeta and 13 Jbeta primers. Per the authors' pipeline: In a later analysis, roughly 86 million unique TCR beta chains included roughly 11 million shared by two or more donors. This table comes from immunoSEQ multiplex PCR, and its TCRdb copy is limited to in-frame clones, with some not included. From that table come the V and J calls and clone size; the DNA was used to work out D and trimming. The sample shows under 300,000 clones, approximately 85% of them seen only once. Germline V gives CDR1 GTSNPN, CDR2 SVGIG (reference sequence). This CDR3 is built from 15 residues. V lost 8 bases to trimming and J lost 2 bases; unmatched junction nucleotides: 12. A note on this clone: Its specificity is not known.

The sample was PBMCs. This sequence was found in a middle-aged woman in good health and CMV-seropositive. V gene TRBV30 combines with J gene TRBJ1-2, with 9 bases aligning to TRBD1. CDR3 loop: CARWGQGEVNYGYTF. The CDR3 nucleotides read TGTGCCCGATGGGGACAGGGAGAGGTGAACTATGGCTACACCTTC.